This T cell receptor (beta chain) appears in the sequencing data of a study of shared clonotypes between healthy human individuals (dated by TCRdb to 2020 to 2022). Background on the whole study: Three men and a couple of women, aged 18 to 49 years, made up the cohort. For each donor, CD4 naive and CD4 memory were each run on three plates, CD8 naive on two plates, and CD8 memory on one plate. Blood TCR repertoires of five healthy adults were deeply sequenced to estimate repertoire size and the extent of clonotype sharing between individuals. Libraries were prepared and TCR repertoires were sequenced by different laboratories using diverse techniques, in order to increase sequencing depth and limit assay-specific biases. Per donor, leukapheresis produced somewhere between about 0.8 and 9 billion PBMCs.

V was cut back by 4 bases and J by 2 bases, leaving a gap of 17 bases between them. CDR1 MDHEN and CDR2 SYDVKM are derived from the germline V gene. From its cysteine to its phenylalanine, the CDR3 spans 16 amino acids. Of the read, only the CDR3 DNA is kept; its 48 bases are in frame from base 1. Using the deep immunoSEQ assay, multiplex PCR amplified TCR CDR3 regions from genomic DNA. Extracted genomic DNA from each cell subset was spread evenly across all wells of several immunoSEQ 96-well plates, with each plate serving as a replicate. For sorted subsets, approximately 190 ng genomic DNA, equal to 25,000 to 35,000 T cell genomes, was loaded into each replicate PCR. The purified libraries were quantified using a Qubit 3.0 fluorometer, sized with a Bioanalyzer 2100, and then quantified again using the KAPA Library Quantification kit. A separate single-read 150-cycle Illumina NextSeq 550 flow cell was used to sequence each immunoSEQ 96-well plate. The authors' analysis ran thus. The immunoSEQ output contained only junctional sequences without quality scores, so filtering could not match that applied to full-length reads. To assign V/J genes and CDR3, sequences were annotated against IMGT germline references using PyIR, a Python wrapper for IgBLAST v1.9. Reads with weak V/J assignments (E-value above 1e-6), missing CDR3, stop codons, out-of-frame junctions, or ambiguous translated residues were removed. V3J clonotypes were defined as sequences sharing an identical inferred V gene, J gene, and CDR3 amino acid sequence. Percentage overlap between repertoires was computed as shared unique clonotypes divided by the size of the smaller repertoire. RTK rarefaction, the Chao1 estimator, and Recon v2.1 estimates of unobserved clonotypes were used to assess repertoire richness. Generation probabilities for all TCRbeta clonotypes obtained by the gDNA method from several donors were computed using OLGA. Imported from immuneACCESS, the table was reduced by TCRdb to in-frame sequences with V and J called. These copies leave out some clones; in studies compared against another copy, an unresolved V gene accounts for under half, and the cause of the remainder is not known. That table gives V, J and clone size, and the DNA gave D and trimming. The sample contains roughly 660,000 clones, roughly 91% of them found a single time. Approximately 35% of the sample goes to the ten largest clones.

The donors were healthy, HIV-negative adults who had no recently reported acute infections or vaccinations. Only Caucasian adults living in Nashville, Tennessee, USA were represented among the donors. CD8 memory samples combined magnetically selected CD45RO+ cells with CCR7-negative CD45RA+ effector memory (TemRA) cells. Blood was collected by leukapheresis, and PBMCs were isolated by Ficoll-Histopaque density gradient centrifugation and then cryopreserved in liquid nitrogen vapor phase. Analytical flow cytometry was used to check the purity and quantity of each magnetically sorted T cell population. Each sorted fraction had its genomic DNA isolated and then quantified by UV absorbance on a Nanodrop 2000c. For this clone: Its antigen remains undetermined. No qualities accompany the bases; no much larger clone lies one base away.

Results and caveats for the whole study, not just this receptor: Sampling was restricted to blood, and TCR repertoires in tissues likely differ from the TCR repertoires found in blood. Pairwise subsampling indicated that sequencing depth was expected to affect the degree of clonotype sharing among donors. Across four donors, about 4.5% of naive CD4, around 3.3% of naive CD8, 2% to 2.5% of memory CD4, and 0.4% to 0.45% of memory CD8 clonotypes were shared. Naive subsets generally had larger estimated clonotype richness than memory subsets did. Compared with non-shared clonotypes, the clonotypes found in all four sorted-subset donors had higher generation probabilities. Because the study included a small number of donors, the genetic and exposure-history diversity represented was limited. Incomplete sequencing was indicated by rarefaction of sorted-subset datasets, despite the large sequencing depth.

This receptor was obtained from a man aged 18-30 years in good health. Some clones in this sample may be carry-over from other donors' samples. Sequencing was carried out using memory CD8+ T cells from PBMCs. The sample's cell subset or site label is to be understood as: CD45RO+ cells pooled with CCR7-negative TemRA cells. The V and J segments used are TRBV28 and TRBJ2-5; matching of 6 bases hints at TRBD1 as the D gene. The bases read TGTGCCAGCAGTTCCCCCACCGAGACAGGACAAGAGACCCAGTACTTC. The encoded protein is CASSSPTETGQETQYF.